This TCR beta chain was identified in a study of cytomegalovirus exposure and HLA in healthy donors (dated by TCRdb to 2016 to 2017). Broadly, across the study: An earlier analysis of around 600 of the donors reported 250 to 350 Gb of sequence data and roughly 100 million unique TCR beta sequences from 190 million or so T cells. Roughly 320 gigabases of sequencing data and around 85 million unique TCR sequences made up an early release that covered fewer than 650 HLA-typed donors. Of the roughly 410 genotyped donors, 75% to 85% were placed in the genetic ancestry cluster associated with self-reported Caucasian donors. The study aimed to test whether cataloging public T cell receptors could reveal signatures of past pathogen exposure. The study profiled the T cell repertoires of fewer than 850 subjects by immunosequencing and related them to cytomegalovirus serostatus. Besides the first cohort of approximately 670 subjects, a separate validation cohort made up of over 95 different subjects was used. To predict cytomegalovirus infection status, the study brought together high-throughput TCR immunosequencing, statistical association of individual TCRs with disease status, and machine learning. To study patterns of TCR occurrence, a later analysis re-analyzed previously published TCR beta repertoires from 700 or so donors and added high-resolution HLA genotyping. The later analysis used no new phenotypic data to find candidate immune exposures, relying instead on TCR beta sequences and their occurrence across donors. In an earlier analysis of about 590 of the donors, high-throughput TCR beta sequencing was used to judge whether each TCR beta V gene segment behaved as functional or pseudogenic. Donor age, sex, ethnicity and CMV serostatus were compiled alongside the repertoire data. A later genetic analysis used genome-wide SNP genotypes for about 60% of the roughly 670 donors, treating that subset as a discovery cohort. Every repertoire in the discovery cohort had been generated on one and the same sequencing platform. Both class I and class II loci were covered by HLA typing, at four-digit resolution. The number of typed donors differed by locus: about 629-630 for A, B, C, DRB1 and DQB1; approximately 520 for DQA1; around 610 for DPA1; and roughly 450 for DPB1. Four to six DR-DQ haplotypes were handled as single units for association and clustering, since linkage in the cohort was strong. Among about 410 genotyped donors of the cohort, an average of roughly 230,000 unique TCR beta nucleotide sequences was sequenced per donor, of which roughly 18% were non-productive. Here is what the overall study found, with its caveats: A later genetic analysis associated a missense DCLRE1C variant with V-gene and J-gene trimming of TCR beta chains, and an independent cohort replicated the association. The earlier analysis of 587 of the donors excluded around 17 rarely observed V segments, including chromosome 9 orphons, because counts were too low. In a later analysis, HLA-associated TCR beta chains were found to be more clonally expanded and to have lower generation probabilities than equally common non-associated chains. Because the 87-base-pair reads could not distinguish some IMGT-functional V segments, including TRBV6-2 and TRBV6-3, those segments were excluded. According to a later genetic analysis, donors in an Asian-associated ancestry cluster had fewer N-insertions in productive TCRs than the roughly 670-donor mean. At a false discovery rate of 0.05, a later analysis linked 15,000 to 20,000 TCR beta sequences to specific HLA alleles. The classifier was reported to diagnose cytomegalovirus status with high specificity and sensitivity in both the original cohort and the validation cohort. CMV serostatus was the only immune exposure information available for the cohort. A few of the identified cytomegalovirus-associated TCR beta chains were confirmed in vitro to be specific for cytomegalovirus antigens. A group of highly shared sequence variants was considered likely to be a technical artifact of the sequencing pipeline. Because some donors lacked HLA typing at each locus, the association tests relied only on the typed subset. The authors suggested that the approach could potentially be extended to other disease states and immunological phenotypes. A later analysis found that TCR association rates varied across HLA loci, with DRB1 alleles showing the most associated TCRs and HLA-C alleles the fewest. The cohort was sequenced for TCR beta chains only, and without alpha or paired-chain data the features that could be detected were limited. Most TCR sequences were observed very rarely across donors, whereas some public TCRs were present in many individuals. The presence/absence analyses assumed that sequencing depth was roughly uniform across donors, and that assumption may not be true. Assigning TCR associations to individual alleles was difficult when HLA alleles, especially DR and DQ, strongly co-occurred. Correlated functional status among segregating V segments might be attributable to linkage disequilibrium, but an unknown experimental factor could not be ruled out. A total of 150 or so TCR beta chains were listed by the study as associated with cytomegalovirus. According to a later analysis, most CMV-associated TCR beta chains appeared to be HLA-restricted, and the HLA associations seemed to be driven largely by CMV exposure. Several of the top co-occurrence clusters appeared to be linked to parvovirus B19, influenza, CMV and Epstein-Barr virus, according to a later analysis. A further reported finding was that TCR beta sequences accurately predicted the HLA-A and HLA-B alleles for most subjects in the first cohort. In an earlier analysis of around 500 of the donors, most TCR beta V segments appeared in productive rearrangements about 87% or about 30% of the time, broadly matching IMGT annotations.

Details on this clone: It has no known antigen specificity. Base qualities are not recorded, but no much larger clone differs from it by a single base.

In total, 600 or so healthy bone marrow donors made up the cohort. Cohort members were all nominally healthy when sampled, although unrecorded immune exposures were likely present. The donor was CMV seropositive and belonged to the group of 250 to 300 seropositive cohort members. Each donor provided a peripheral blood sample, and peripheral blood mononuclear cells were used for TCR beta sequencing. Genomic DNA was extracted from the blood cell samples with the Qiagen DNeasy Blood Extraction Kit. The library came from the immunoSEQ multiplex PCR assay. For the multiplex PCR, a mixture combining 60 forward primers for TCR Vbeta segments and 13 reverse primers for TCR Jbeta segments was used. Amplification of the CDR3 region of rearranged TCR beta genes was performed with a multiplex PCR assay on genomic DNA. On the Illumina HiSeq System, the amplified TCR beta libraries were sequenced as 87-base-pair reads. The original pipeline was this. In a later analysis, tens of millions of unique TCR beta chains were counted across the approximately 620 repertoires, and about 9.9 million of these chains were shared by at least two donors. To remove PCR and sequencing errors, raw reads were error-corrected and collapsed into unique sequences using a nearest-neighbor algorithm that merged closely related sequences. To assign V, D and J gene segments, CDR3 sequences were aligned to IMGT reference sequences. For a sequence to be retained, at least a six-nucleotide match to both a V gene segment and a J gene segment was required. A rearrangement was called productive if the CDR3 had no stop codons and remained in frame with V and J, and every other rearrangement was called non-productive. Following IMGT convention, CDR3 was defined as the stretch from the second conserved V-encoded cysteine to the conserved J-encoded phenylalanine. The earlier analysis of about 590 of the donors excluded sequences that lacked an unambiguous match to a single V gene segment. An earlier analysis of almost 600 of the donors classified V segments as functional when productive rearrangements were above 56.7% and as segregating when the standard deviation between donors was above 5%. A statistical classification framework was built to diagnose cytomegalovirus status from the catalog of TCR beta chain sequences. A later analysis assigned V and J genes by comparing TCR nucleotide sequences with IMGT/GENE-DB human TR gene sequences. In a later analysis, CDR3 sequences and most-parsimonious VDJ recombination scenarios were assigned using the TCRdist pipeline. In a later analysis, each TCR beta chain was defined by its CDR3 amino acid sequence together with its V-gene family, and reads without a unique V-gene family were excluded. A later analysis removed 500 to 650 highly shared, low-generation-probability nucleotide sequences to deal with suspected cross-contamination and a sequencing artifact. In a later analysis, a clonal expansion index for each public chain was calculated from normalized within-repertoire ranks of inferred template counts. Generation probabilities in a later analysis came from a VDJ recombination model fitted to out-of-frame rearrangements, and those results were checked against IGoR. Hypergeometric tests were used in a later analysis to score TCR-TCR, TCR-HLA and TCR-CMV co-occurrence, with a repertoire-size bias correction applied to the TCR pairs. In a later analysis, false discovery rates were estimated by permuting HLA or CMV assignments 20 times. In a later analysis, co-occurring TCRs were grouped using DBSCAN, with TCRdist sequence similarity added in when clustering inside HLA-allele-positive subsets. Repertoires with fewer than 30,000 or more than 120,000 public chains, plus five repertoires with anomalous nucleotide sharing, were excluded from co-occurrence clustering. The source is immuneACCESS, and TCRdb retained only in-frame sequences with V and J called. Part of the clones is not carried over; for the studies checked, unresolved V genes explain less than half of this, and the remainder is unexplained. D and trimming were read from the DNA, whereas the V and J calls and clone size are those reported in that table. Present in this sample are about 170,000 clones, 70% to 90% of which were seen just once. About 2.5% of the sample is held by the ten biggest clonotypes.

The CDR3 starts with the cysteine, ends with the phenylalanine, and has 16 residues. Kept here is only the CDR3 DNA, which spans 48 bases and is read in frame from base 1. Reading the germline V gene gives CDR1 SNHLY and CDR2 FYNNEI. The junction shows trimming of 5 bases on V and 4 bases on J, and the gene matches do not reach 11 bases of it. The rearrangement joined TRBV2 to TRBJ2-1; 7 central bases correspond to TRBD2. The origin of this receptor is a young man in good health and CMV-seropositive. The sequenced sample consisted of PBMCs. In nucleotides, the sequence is TGTGCCAGCAGTCTTAGCGGGTCACTGGGTTACAATGAGCAGTTCTTC. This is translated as CASSLSGSLGYNEQFF. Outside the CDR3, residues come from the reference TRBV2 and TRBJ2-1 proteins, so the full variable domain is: EPEVTQTPSHQVTQMGQEVILRCVPISNHLYFYWYRQILGQKVEFLVSFYNNEISEKSEIFDDQFSVERPDGSNFTLKIRSTKLEDSAMYFCASSLSGSLGYNEQFFGPGTRLTVL.